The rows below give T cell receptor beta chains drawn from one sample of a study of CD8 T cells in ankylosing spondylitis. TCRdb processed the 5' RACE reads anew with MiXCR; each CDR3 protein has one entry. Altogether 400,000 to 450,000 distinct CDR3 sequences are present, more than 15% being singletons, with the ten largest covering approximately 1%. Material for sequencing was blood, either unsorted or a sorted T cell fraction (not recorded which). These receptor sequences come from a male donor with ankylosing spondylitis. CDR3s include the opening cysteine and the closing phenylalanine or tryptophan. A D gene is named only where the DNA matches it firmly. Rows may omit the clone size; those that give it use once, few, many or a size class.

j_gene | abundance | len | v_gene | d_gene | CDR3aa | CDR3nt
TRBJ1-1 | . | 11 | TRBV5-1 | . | CASSLGSQAFF | TGCGCCAGCAGCTTGGGGTCTCAAGCTTTCTTT
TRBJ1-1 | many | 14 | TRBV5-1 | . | CASSFLGLNTEAFF | TGCGCCAGCAGCTTCCTAGGTCTGAACACTGAAGCTTTCTTT
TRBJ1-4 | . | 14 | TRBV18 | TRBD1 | CASSPTGKNEKLFF | TGTGCCAGCTCACCGACAGGGAAGAATGAAAAACTGTTTTTT
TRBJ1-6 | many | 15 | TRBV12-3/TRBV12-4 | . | CASTPSDRNNSPLHF | TGTGCCAGCACCCCAAGTGACAGGAATAATTCACCCCTCCACTTT
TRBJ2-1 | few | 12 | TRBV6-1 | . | CASSILNNEQFF | TGTGCCAGCAGTATTCTGAACAATGAGCAGTTCTTC
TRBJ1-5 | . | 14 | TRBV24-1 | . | CATSDEGSNQPQHF | TGTGCCACCAGTGACGAGGGAAGCAATCAGCCCCAGCATTTT
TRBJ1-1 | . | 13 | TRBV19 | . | CASSIPGTPEAFF | TGTGCCAGTAGTATTCCAGGGACCCCTGAAGCTTTCTTT
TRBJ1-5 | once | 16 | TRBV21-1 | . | CASSRVGEDALGPQHF | TGTGCCAGCAGCAGGGTGGGCGAGGACGCTCTGGGACCCCAGCATTTT
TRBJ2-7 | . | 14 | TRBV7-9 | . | CASSFAVGSYEQYF | TGTGCCAGCAGCTTCGCAGTGGGCTCCTACGAGCAGTACTTC
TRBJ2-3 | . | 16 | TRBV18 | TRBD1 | CASSPRTGVGTDTQYF | TGTGCCAGCTCCCCAAGGACAGGGGTGGGAACAGATACGCAGTATTTT
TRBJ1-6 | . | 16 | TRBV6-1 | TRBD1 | CASRLRQGSSNSPLHF | TGTGCCAGCAGACTCCGACAGGGATCTTCTAATTCACCCCTCCACTTT
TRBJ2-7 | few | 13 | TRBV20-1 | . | CSATGDTSYEQYF | TGCAGTGCCACCGGGGACACATCCTACGAGCAGTACTTC
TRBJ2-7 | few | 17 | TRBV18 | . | CASSPAWEGAPGNEQYF | TGTGCCAGCTCACCAGCGTGGGAAGGGGCCCCTGGGAACGAGCAGTACTTC
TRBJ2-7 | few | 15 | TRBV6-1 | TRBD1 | CASRRLDRGHYEQYF | TGTGCCAGCCGCCGCTTGGACAGGGGCCACTACGAGCAGTACTTC
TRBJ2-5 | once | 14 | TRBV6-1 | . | CASSHPQGWETQYF | TGTGCCAGCAGCCACCCCCAGGGATGGGAGACCCAGTACTTC
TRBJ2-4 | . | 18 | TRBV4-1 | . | CASSHPTGGREAKNIQYF | TGCGCCAGCAGCCACCCCACCGGTGGACGGGAAGCCAAAAACATTCAGTACTTC
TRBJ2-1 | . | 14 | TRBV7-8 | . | CASSWASGYNEQFF | TGTGCCAGCAGCTGGGCGTCCGGGTACAATGAGCAGTTCTTC
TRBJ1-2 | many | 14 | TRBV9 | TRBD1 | CASSAAGQSYGYTF | TGTGCCAGCAGCGCGGCGGGACAGTCCTATGGCTACACCTTC
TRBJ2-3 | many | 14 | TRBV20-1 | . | CSARSQGGFETQYF | TGCAGTGCTAGATCACAGGGGGGGTTTGAGACGCAGTATTTT
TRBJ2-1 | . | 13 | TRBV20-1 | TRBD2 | CSSREGPYNEQFF | TGCAGTAGCCGGGAGGGCCCCTACAATGAGCAGTTCTTC
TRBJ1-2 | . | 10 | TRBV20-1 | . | CSARDDGYTF | TGCAGTGCTAGAGATGATGGCTACACCTTC
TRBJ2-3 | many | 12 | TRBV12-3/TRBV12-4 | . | CASGMPPYTQYF | TGTGCCAGCGGAATGCCGCCTTATACGCAGTATTTT
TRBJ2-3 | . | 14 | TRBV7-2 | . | CASSPDRRVNTQYF | TGTGCCAGCAGCCCGGATAGACGGGTGAATACGCAGTATTTT
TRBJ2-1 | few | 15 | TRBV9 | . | CASSVAGSPYNEQFF | TGTGCCAGCAGCGTAGCAGGGTCCCCCTACAATGAGCAGTTCTTC
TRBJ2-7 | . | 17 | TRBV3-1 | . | CASSQVPPGHPSHEQYF | TGTGCCAGCAGCCAAGTTCCACCGGGACACCCTTCCCACGAGCAGTACTTC
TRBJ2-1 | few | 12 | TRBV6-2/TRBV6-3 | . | CASSYSPRGQFF | TGTGCCAGCAGTTACTCCCCCAGGGGGCAGTTCTTC
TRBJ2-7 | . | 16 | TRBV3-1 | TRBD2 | CASSRRNGLAIYEQYF | TGTGCCAGCAGCCGCCGCAACGGACTAGCGATCTACGAGCAGTACTTC
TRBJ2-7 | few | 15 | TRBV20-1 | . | CSARAQGRTWGEQYF | TGCAGTGCTAGAGCCCAGGGCCGGACTTGGGGGGAGCAGTACTTC
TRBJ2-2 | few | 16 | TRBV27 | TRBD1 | CASSPTGGRGTGELFF | TGTGCCAGCAGTCCAACAGGGGGTCGCGGCACCGGGGAGCTGTTTTTT
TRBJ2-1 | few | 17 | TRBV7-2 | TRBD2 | CASSSPGGGGSVNEQFF | TGTGCCAGCAGCTCCCCCGGGGGCGGGGGGTCCGTCAATGAGCAGTTCTTC
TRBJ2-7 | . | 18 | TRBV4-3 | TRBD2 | CASSRSTDAGTSVFEQYF | TGCGCCAGCAGCCGGTCGACGGACGCCGGGACTAGCGTTTTCGAGCAGTACTTC
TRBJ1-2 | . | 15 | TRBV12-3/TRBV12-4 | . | CASSLGPRTNYGYTF | TGTGCCAGCAGCTTAGGCCCCCGCACTAACTATGGCTACACCTTC
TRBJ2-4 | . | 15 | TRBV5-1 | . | CASSLGGLGKNIQYF | TGCGCCAGCAGCTTGGGGGGTCTGGGCAAAAACATTCAGTACTTC
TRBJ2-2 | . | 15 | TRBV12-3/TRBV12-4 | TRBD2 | CASSSGGASTGELFF | TGTGCCAGCAGTAGCGGGGGGGCGAGTACCGGGGAGCTGTTTTTT
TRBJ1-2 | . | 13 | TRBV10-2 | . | CASSDGRLYGYTF | TGCGCCAGCAGTGATGGGCGGTTGTATGGCTACACCTTC
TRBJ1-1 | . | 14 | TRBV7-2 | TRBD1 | CASSSTGGVTEAFF | TGTGCCAGCAGCTCGACAGGGGGCGTTACTGAAGCTTTCTTT
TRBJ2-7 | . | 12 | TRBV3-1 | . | CASSQTPFEQYF | TGTGCCAGCAGCCAAACCCCCTTCGAGCAGTACTTC
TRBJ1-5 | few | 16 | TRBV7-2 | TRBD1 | CASSLAGGGINQPQHF | TGTGCCAGCAGCTTAGCCGGAGGGGGCATCAATCAGCCCCAGCATTTT
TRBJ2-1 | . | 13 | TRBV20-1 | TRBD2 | CSALEYLAGGQFF | TGCAGTGCTCTAGAGTATTTAGCGGGAGGGCAGTTCTTC
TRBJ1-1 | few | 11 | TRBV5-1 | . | CASSQSPGAFF | TGCGCCAGCAGCCAGAGCCCGGGAGCTTTCTTT
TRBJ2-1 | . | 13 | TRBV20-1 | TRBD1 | CSVLRDRGYEQFF | TGCAGTGTCCTCCGGGACAGGGGCTATGAGCAGTTCTTC
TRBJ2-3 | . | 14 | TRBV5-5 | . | CASSPAPRVNTQYF | TGTGCCAGCAGCCCCGCGCCCAGGGTAAATACGCAGTATTTT
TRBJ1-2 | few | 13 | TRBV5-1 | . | CASNPDSNYGYTF | TGCGCCAGCAACCCCGACAGTAACTATGGCTACACCTTC
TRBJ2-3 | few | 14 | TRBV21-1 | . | CASSKTECTDTQYF | TGTGCCAGCAGCAAAACGGAGTGCACAGATACGCAGTATTTT
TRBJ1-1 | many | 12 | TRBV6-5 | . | CASSSLRTEAFF | TGTGCCAGCAGCTCACTGCGCACTGAAGCTTTCTTT
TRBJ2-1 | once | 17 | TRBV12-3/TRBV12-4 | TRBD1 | CACSFGGQGSSYNEQFF | TGTGCCTGCAGTTTCGGTGGACAGGGGAGCTCCTACAATGAGCAGTTCTTC
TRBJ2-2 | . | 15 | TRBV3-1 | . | CASSQFWPSGGELFF | TGTGCCAGCAGCCAATTTTGGCCCTCGGGCGGGGAGCTGTTTTTT
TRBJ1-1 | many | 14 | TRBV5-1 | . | CASSLETPNTEAFF | TGCGCCAGCAGCTTGGAGACACCCAACACTGAAGCTTTCTTT
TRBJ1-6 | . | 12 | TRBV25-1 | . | CASSVVNSPLHF | TGTGCCAGCAGTGTCGTTAATTCACCCCTCCACTTT
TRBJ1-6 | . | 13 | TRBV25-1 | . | CASIGQGRAALHF | TGTGCCAGCATCGGGCAGGGCCGTGCCGCCCTCCACTTT
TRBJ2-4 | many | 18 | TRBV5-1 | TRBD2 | CASSPIDTSGGAKNIQYF | TGCGCCAGCAGCCCCATCGACACTAGCGGTGGTGCCAAAAACATTCAGTACTTC
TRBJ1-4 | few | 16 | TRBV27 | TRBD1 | CASSQPQQGRNEKLFF | TGTGCCAGCAGCCAACCTCAACAGGGGAGGAATGAAAAACTGTTTTTT
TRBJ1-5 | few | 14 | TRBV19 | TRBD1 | CASFSGGSHQPQHF | TGTGCCAGTTTTTCAGGGGGCAGTCATCAGCCCCAGCATTTT
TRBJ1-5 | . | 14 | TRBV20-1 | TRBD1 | CSARQGVIGQPQHF | TGCAGTGCTAGACAGGGGGTAATTGGTCAGCCCCAGCATTTT
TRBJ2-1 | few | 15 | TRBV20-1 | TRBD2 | CSAREGNSGKNEQFF | TGCAGTGCTAGAGAGGGAAATAGCGGGAAAAATGAGCAGTTCTTC
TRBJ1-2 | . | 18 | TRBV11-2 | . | CASSLVGGGRLNNYGYTF | TGTGCCAGCAGCTTAGTAGGCGGGGGGCGTCTCAATAACTATGGCTACACCTTC
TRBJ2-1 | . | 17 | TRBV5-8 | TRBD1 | CASSLRGPHSRVDEQFF | TGTGCCAGCAGCTTGAGGGGGCCCCACTCTAGGGTGGATGAGCAGTTCTTC
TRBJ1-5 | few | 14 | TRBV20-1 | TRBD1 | CSAERLQGFQPQHF | TGCAGTGCAGAGAGGTTACAGGGGTTTCAGCCCCAGCATTTT